The 4 T cell receptor beta chains in this list originate from one sample, sequenced in a study of cytomegalovirus exposure and HLA in healthy donors. The PCR employed 60 Vbeta primers together with 13 Jbeta primers. Sequenced by immunoSEQ multiplex PCR; TCRdb stores in-frame clones only, minus some. The data hold 150,000 to 200,000 clones, with approximately 85% observed a single time. Material: PBMCs. The source of these receptors is a man aged 18 to 30 in good health and CMV-seronegative.

The V and J genes are TRBV28 and TRBJ1-2; D remains ambiguous. The CDR3 is made up of 12 amino acids. Deletions cut 7 bases from V and 4 bases from J, with 10 bases between. Germline assignment: CDR1 MDHEN and CDR2 SYDVKM. DNA for the CDR3: TGTGCCAGCATGGAGACGGCCTATGGCTACACCTTC. As protein: CASMETAYGYTF.

The chain carries TRBV6-1 and TRBJ2-6; TRBD1 is a possible D gene (6 bases). V was cut by 2 bases and J by 1 base, with 9 bases left in between. Per the germline V gene, CDR1 is MNHNS and CDR2 is SASEGT. This CDR3 contains 16 residues. CDR3 amino acids: CASSELQGSGANVLTF. CDR3 DNA: TGTGCCAGCAGTGAACTACAGGGATCTGGGGCCAACGTCCTGACTTTC.

The V call is TRBV7-9, the J call TRBJ1-2; 9 bases match TRBD1. This CDR3 region has 16 residues. V lost 2 bases to trimming and J lost 3 bases; unmatched junction nucleotides: 7. Germline CDR1 is SEHNR and CDR2 is FQNEAQ (reference sequence). CDR3 bases: TGTGCCAGCAGCTTATTAACAGGGGGCGCCTACTATGGCTACACCTTC. It specifies CASSLLTGGAYYGYTF. Complete variable domain (other parts from reference TRBV7-9 and TRBJ1-2): DTGVSQNPRHKITKRGQNVTFRCDPISEHNRLYWYRQTLGQGPEFLTYFQNEAQLEKSRLLSDRFSAERPKGSFSTLEIQRTEQGDSAMYLCASSLLTGGAYYGYTFGSGTRLTVV.

The J gene is TRBJ2-3, the V gene TRBV9; D is undetermined. The ends were cut back, 4 bases at V and 3 bases at J, with 9 bases in the middle. Germline CDR1 is SGDLS and CDR2 is YYNGEE. The CDR3 has 13 residues. The CDR3 reads CASSPFVTDTQYF. CDR3 DNA sequence: TGTGCCAGCAGCCCCTTCGTAACAGATACGCAGTATTTT.